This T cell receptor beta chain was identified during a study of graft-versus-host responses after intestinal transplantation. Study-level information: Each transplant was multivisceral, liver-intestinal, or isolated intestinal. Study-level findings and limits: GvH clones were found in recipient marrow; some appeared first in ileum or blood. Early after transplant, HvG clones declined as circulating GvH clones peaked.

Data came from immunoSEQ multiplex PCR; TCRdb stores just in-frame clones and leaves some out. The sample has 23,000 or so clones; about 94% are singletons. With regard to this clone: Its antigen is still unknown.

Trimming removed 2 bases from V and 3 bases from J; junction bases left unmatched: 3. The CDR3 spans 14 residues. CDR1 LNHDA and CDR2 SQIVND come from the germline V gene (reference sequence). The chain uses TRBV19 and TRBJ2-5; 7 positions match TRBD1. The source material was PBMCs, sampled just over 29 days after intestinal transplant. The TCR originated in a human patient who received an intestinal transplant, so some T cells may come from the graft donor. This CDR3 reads CASSITGQEETQYF. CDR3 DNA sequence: TGTGCCAGTAGTATAACTGGACAGGAAGAGACCCAGTACTTC.